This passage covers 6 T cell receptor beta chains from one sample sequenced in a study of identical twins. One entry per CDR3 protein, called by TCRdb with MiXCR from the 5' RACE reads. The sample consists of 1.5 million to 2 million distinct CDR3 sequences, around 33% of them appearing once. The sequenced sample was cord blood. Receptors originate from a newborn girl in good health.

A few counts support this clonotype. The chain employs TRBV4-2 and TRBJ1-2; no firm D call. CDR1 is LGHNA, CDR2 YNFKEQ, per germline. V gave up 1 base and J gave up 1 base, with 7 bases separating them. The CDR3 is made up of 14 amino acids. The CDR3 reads CASSQAEDNYGYTF. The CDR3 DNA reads TGTGCCAGCAGCCAAGCGGAGGATAACTATGGCTACACCTTC.

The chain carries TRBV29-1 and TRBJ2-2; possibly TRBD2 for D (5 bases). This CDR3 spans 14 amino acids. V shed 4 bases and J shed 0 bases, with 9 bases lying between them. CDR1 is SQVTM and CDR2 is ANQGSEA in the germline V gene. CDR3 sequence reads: CSVAGIANTGELFF. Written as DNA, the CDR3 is TGCAGCGTTGCCGGGATCGCGAACACCGGGGAGCTGTTTTTT.

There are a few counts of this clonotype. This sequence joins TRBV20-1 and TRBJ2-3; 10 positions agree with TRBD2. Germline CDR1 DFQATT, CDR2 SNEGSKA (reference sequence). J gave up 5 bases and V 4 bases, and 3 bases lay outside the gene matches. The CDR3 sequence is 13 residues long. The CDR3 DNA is TGCAGTGCTATCGGACTAGCGGAAGATACGCAGTATTTT. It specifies CSAIGLAEDTQYF.

The CDR3 region is CASSLGWGAPNYGYTF. CDR3 DNA sequence: TGTGCCAGCAGCTTAGGATGGGGCGCTCCTAACTATGGCTACACCTTC. The chain has TRBV7-9 and TRBJ1-2; D is perhaps TRBD1 (5 bases). CDR3 size: 16 residues. V was pared by 1 base and J by 0 bases, with 12 bases between. Germline loops: CDR1 SEHNR, CDR2 FQNEAQ (reference sequence).

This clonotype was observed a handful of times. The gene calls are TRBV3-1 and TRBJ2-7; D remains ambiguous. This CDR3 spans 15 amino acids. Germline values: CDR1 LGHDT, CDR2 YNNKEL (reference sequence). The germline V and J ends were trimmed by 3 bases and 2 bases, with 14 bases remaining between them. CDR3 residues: CASSHSNPSAYEQYF. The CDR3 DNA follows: TGTGCCAGCAGCCATTCGAACCCTTCGGCCTACGAGCAGTACTTC.

The CDR3 DNA sequence: TGCAGTGCTAGAGGCGGGAGTCTAGTCGGGGAGCTGTTTTTT. This gives the protein CSARGGSLVGELFF. The chain links TRBV20-1 to TRBJ2-2; 7 bases line up with TRBD2. The CDR3 sequence is 14 residues long. Germline V gene data show CDR1 as DFQATT and CDR2 as SNEGSKA (reference sequence). V lost 1 base and J lost 7; bases outside the gene matches: 6.